This T cell receptor (beta chain) is from a study of T and B cells in COVID-19 patients. Overall study: Most recovered patients had mild to moderate COVID-19 treated as outpatients. General observations from the study: Blood from mildly ill patients while symptomatic, and early samples from severe cases, were scarce. At recovery TRB diversity and richness exceeded healthy donors, after highly clonal active COVID-19 repertoires.

In its sample, this clonotype ranks as medium-sized. Its target is not known. Germline V lookup: CDR1 LNHDA, CDR2 SQIVND (reference sequence). The CDR3 length is 14 residues. Between the trimmed V and J ends, which lost 5 bases and 6 bases, there was a span of 14 bases. TRB rearrangements were amplified by multiplex PCR with BIOMED2 TRB-A/B primers. MiXCR, applied by TCRdb to the multiplex PCR reads, yields one record per CDR3 protein. The sample has several thousand distinct CDR3 sequences; around 32% are singletons. Blood genomic DNA input for TRB amplification was 250-500 ng. Sequencing was performed on blood. This rearrangement joins TRBV19 to TRBJ2-1, with unresolved D. This receptor was obtained from a human donor who had recovered from COVID-19. The CDR3 protein is CASSVGHGTNEQFF. In DNA, the CDR3 is TGTGCCAGTAGTGTGGGCCACGGCACCAATGAGCAGTTCTTC.